This T cell receptor (beta chain) was captured by sequencing in a study of T cell repertoires in cytomegalovirus infection. Across the whole study: CMV epitopes in the study were HLA-C-restricted (recently identified) and HLA-B-restricted (well studied). Indications came from public TCR beta signatures; they pointed to CMV infection and to a matching HLA type. Whole-study findings and limits: Carriage of CMV together with the relevant HLA was identifiable through cumulative public TCR beta family frequency. Dominating the ex vivo response were HLA-C-restricted CMV-specific TCR beta clonotypes.

Each CDR3 protein gets one entry after TCRdb re-called the reads with MiXCR. The sample consists of approximately 270,000 distinct CDR3 sequences, less than 25% of them appearing once. Concerning this clonotype: Antigen specificity is unknown.

This sequence originates from a human donor in good health (CMV status not recorded). Some clones in this sample may be carry-over from other donors' samples. The specimen comprised cultured PBMCs, sampled from culture after CMV antigen stimulation.

CDR3 in amino acids: CASSILRLAGVKETQYF. The CDR3 DNA reads as TGTGCCAGTAGTATATTGCGGCTAGCGGGAGTAAAGGAGACCCAGTACTTC. The chain carries TRBV19 and TRBJ2-5; TRBD2 matches at 10 bases. In germline, CDR1 is LNHDA, CDR2 SQIVND (reference sequence). V lost 2 bases, J lost 5 bases, and 11 bases stayed unmatched. The CDR3 sequence is 17 residues long.